Listed below are T cell receptor beta chains from one sample, sequenced in a study of shared clonotypes between healthy human individuals. Here immunoSEQ multiplex PCR was the method, and the copy in TCRdb shows in-frame clones only, minus some. The sample consists of roughly 1,000,000 clones, around 78% of them appearing once. The sample consisted of memory CD4+ T cells from PBMCs. The receptors shown here come from a man aged 18 to 29 in good health. Some clones in this sample may be carry-over from other donors' samples. Each CDR3 is given with its conserved first and last residue. A D gene is named only where the DNA matches it firmly. Clone size is stated in some rows and not others, as once, few, many or a class when expanded.

V gene	J gene	clone size	D gene	CDR3 protein	CDR3 DNA
TRBV11-2	TRBJ1-2	NA	NA	CASSLDPATYGYTF	TGTGCCAGCAGCTTAGATCCAGCCACCTATGGCTACACCTTC
TRBV5-1	TRBJ1-2	many	TRBD1	CASSLGDRDGYTF	TGCGCCAGCAGCTTGGGGGACAGGGATGGCTACACCTTC
TRBV4-1	TRBJ2-3	NA	TRBD2	CASSRSGLAPLSGTDTQYF	TGCGCCAGCAGCCGGTCAGGACTAGCGCCTTTGTCCGGCACAGATACGCAGTATTTT
TRBV30	TRBJ1-2	NA	NA	CALRGVGYGYTF	TGTGCCCTCCGAGGGGTGGGCTATGGCTACACCTTC
TRBV4-2	TRBJ1-2	few	TRBD1	CASSHAGQGGRYTF	TGTGCCAGCAGCCACGCGGGACAGGGGGGCCGCTACACCTTC
TRBV18	TRBJ2-5	NA	TRBD2	CASKTGGGQETQYF	TGTGCCAGCAAGACGGGAGGGGGCCAAGAGACCCAGTACTTC
TRBV28	TRBJ1-4	NA	NA	CASTGSSATNEKLFF	TGTGCCAGCACCGGATCATCTGCAACTAATGAAAAACTGTTTTTT
TRBV28	TRBJ2-7	NA	TRBD2	CASSQRTSGVWEQYF	TGTGCCAGCAGTCAAAGGACTAGCGGGGTGTGGGAGCAGTACTTC
TRBV30	TRBJ1-4	NA	NA	CAWSVRPDRAGEKLFF	TGTGCCTGGAGTGTACGCCCGGACAGAGCCGGCGAAAAACTGTTTTTT
TRBV28	TRBJ1-3	NA	NA	CASSSFGRRGNTIYF	TGTGCCAGCAGTTCATTTGGACGGCGTGGAAACACCATATATTTT
TRBV7-3	TRBJ2-5	NA	TRBD2	CASSLRLAGGPETQYF	TGTGCCAGCAGCTTAAGGCTAGCGGGAGGGCCGGAGACCCAGTACTTC
TRBV28	TRBJ1-1	NA	NA	CASTTPVRQEAFF	TGTGCCAGCACCACCCCGGTCCGTCAGGAAGCTTTCTTT
TRBV6-1	TRBJ1-5	NA	NA	CASSEIGGSNQPQHF	TGTGCCAGCAGTGAGATAGGGGGGAGCAATCAGCCCCAGCATTTT
TRBV5-1	TRBJ1-2	NA	NA	CASSSTEEGSYTF	TGCGCCAGCAGCAGTACCGAGGAGGGCAGCTACACCTTC